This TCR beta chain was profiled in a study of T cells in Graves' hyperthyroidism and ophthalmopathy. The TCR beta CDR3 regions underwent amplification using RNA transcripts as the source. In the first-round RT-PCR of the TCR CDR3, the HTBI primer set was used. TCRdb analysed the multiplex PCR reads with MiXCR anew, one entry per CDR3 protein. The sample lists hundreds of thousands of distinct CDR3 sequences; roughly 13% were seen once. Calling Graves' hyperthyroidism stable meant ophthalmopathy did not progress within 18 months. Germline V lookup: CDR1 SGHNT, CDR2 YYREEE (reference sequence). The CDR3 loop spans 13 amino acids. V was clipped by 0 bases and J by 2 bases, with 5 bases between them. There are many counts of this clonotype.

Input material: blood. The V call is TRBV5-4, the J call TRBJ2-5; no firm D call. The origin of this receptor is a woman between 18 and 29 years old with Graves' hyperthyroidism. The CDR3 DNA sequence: TGTGCCAGCAGCTTGGGACCGCAAGAGACCCAGTACTTC. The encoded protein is CASSLGPQETQYF.